This is a list of T cell receptor beta chains from one sample in a study of regulatory T cells in long-lasting Graves disease. TCRdb re-derived calls from the multiplex PCR reads in MiXCR, one entry per CDR3 protein. The data show about 430,000 distinct CDR3 sequences, approximately 22% seen once. The sequenced sample was peripheral blood mononuclear cells (PBMCs), obtained when the disease was refractory, from a patient treated with antithyroid drugs. All receptors derive from a female donor with Graves disease. Each CDR3 is given with its conserved first and last residue. A D gene is named only where the DNA matches it firmly. Some rows mark clone size as missing; the rest say once, few, many or name a class of expanded clone.

j_gene,v_gene,d_gene,abundance,CDR3aa,CDR3nt
TRBJ2-7,TRBV28,TRBD2,.,CASSIHGGEGRIYEQYF,TGTGCCAGCAGTATCCATGGCGGGGAGGGCCGGATCTACGAGCAGTACTTC
TRBJ2-7,TRBV3-1,.,many,CASSQEVQVGREQYF,TGTGCCAGCAGCCAAGAAGTTCAGGTCGGGCGCGAGCAGTACTTC
TRBJ2-7,TRBV3-1,TRBD2,many,CASSQDQRGLYEQYF,TGTGCCAGCAGCCAAGACCAGCGGGGGCTCTACGAGCAGTACTTC
TRBJ1-1,TRBV20-1,TRBD1,few,CSARDRSGGARGMNTEAFF,TGCAGTGCTAGAGATAGATCAGGGGGCGCGAGGGGAATGAACACTGAAGCTTTCTTT
TRBJ1-4,TRBV28,TRBD1,many,CASSAPGTGGVTNEKLFF,TGTGCCAGCAGTGCGCCCGGGACAGGGGGCGTCACTAATGAAAAACTGTTTTTT
TRBJ1-4,TRBV28,.,.,CATLDSSNEKLFF,TGTGCCACCTTGGACAGCTCGAATGAAAAACTGTTTTTT
TRBJ2-2,TRBV10-2,.,.,CASLRQRNTGELFF,TGCGCCAGCTTAAGACAGAGGAACACCGGGGAGCTGTTTTTT
TRBJ2-2,TRBV11-2,.,few,CASSLIGGNTGELFF,TGTGCCAGCAGCTTGATCGGGGGGAACACCGGGGAGCTGTTTTTT
TRBJ1-5,TRBV27,.,many,CASSPNPPRRRTDQPQHF,TGTGCCAGCAGCCCCAACCCCCCAAGACGACGAACCGATCAGCCCCAGCATTTT
TRBJ1-1,TRBV24-1,.,many,CATSDTGFAEAFF,TGTGCCACCAGTGACACAGGGTTCGCTGAAGCTTTCTTT
TRBJ2-5,TRBV7-8,.,few,CASSLVVGSPNWRETQYF,TGTGCCAGCAGCTTAGTAGTAGGGTCGCCCAACTGGAGAGAGACCCAGTACTTC
TRBJ2-3,TRBV6-1,.,.,CASSEFVAGETDTQYF,TGTGCCAGCAGTGAATTCGTGGCAGGGGAAACAGATACGCAGTATTTT
TRBJ2-7,TRBV5-1,TRBD1,few,CASSRTGGNSYEQYF,TGCGCCAGCAGCCGGACAGGGGGTAACTCCTACGAGCAGTACTTC
TRBJ2-7,TRBV28,TRBD2,many,CASTGVAGGYSYEQYF,TGTGCCAGCACAGGAGTAGCGGGGGGATACTCCTACGAGCAGTACTTC
TRBJ2-7,TRBV5-4,.,.,CASSVRASGEQYF,TGTGCCAGCAGCGTGAGGGCCAGCGGGGAGCAGTACTTC
TRBJ1-5,TRBV10-2,.,.,CASSEFRVENQPQHF,TGCGCCAGCAGTGAGTTCAGGGTGGAGAATCAGCCCCAGCATTTT
TRBJ1-3,TRBV3-1,.,.,CASSQAGPTGGNTIYF,TGTGCCAGCAGCCAAGCGGGCCCGACAGGCGGAAACACCATATATTTT